This TCR beta chain is from a study of monozygotic twins with inflammatory bowel disease. Reprocessing the 5' RACE reads, TCRdb reports a single entry for every CDR3 protein and omits DNA. The ten most abundant clones cover roughly 7% of a sample with about 160,000 distinct CDR3 sequences. The CDR3 contains 13 residues. Germline V CDR1 and CDR2: ENHRY, SYGVKD. Material: blood. The clonotype comes from a human donor with ulcerative colitis or Crohn's disease, or a healthy co-twin of an affected twin (not recorded which). This sequence joins TRBV10-3 and TRBJ1-1. The CDR3 is CAISGREGTEAFF.